The 18 T cell receptor beta chains in this list originate from one sample, sequenced in a study of response to subunit inactivated influenza vaccine. Via MiXCR, TCRdb re-called the RT-PCR reads, giving one row per CDR3 protein. The sample shows about 540,000 distinct CDR3 sequences, roughly a quarter of them seen only once. This sample also appeared in a second study, on T cells expressing NK-cell markers. That report adds: 5'RACE template switching with UMIs generated TCR beta cDNA.

Here the sequenced sample was CD4+ T cells sorted from PBMCs, taken 11 to 12 days after vaccination. The receptors shown here come from a man in his fifties who received an inactivated influenza vaccine.

The chain uses TRBV7-3 and TRBJ2-1, with 8 nucleotides matching TRBD2. The CDR3 covers 15 residues. Per germline, CDR1 SGHTA and CDR2 FQGTGA. The V gene end was trimmed by 5 bases and the J gene end by 7 bases; junction bases not matched to a gene: 10. CDR3 sequence: CASSRQRELKNEQFF. The DNA for the CDR3 is TGTGCCAGCAGCCGCCAGCGGGAGCTGAAGAATGAGCAGTTCTTC.

This clonotype was picked up a small number of times. DNA of the CDR3: TGTGCCAGCAGTGACCAGGGCGGGGAAAAACTGTTTTTT. Amino acids: CASSDQGGEKLFF. The chain has TRBV25-1 and TRBJ1-4, with D perhaps matching TRBD1 (5 bases). The ends were cut back, 3 bases at V and 8 bases at J, with 10 bases in the middle. Germline CDR1 MGHDK, CDR2 SYGVNS. CDR3 length: 13 residues.

This clonotype was observed a few times. The rearrangement joins TRBV7-2 to TRBJ2-5; perhaps TRBD2 as D (5 bases). Looked up from germline, CDR1 is SGHTA and CDR2 is FQGNSA. The CDR3 has 15 amino acids. With 3 bases removed from V and 2 bases from J, the gap between germline ends came to 13 bases. CDR3 DNA: TGTGCCAGCAGCTTCGGAGGATCAGATCAAGAGACCCAGTACTTC. Its translation: CASSFGGSDQETQYF.

This clonotype has more than one count but fewer than ten. This chain joins TRBV28 and TRBJ2-7; TRBD1 aligns across 7 bases. From germline, CDR1 is MDHEN and CDR2 SYDVKM. Trimming removed 5 bases from V and 4 bases from J; junction bases left unmatched: 11. The CDR3 is made up of 15 amino acids. Here the CDR3 reads CASSAPSYRGYEQYF. The DNA for the CDR3 is TGTGCCAGCAGTGCCCCGTCTTACAGGGGATACGAGCAGTACTTC.

CDR3 nucleotides: TGTGCCAGCTCCATATCGGACGGGAACTATGGCTACACCTTC. Protein sequence: CASSISDGNYGYTF. The rearrangement joins TRBV18 to TRBJ1-2; D gene uncertain. Trimming stripped 6 bases from V and 2 bases from J, with 13 bases between. This CDR3 is 14 amino acids long. Germline V CDR1 and CDR2: KGHSH, LQKENI.

The chain employs TRBV4-3 and TRBJ1-1; D is possibly TRBD1 (5 bases). The CDR3 has 14 residues. Trimming stripped 4 bases from V and 6 bases from J, with 15 bases between. Germline V CDR1 and CDR2: LGHNA, YSLEER. The CDR3 loop reads CASSPDTTSSEAFF. CDR3 sequence (DNA): TGCGCCAGCAGCCCGGACACAACATCATCTGAAGCTTTCTTT.

This clonotype showed up just a few times. For the CDR3, the DNA is TGCGCCAGCAGCTTGGGTAGCGGGAGTGATACGCAGTATTTT. It is translated as CASSLGSGSDTQYF. The V call is TRBV5-1, the J call TRBJ2-3; 9 nucleotides match TRBD2. Germline CDR1 reads SGHRS; CDR2 reads YFSETQ. V shed 0 bases, J shed 6 bases, and the junction held 2 bases outside the gene matches. The CDR3 spans 14 residues.

The chain employs TRBV7-9 and TRBJ1-2; D uncertain. V lost 0 bases and J 8 bases, leaving 13 bases between the germline ends. Germline V CDR1 and CDR2: SEHNR, FQNEAQ (reference sequence). This CDR3 contains 14 residues. DNA for the CDR3: TGTGCCAGCAGCTTAGCGTTAAGGTCCGGCGGCTACACCTTC. The encoded protein is CASSLALRSGGYTF.

This clonotype was seen only a few times. J is TRBJ2-2 and V is TRBV28; no clear D gene. CDR3 length: 14 amino acids. Germline CDR1 MDHEN, CDR2 SYDVKM. Trimming shortened V by 1 base and J by 6 bases, and 9 bases separated the two germline ends. For the CDR3, the DNA is TGTGCCAGCAGTTTATTAGCCCTTGCCGGGGAGCTGTTTTTT. Encoded protein: CASSLLALAGELFF.

This sequence joins TRBV10-3 and TRBJ1-5; D gene ambiguous. Deletions cut 8 bases from V and 0 bases from J, with 8 bases between. The germline CDR1 and CDR2 sequences are ENHRY and SYGVKD. The CDR3 runs 13 residues. For the CDR3, the DNA is TGTGCCATCGCCGACGCTAGCAATCAGCCCCAGCATTTT. Translated: CAIADASNQPQHF.

This clonotype was seen a handful of times. The gene calls are TRBV7-9 and TRBJ2-3; D unclear. The CDR3 covers 13 residues. Germline V CDR1 and CDR2: SEHNR, FQNEAQ (reference sequence). Trimming pared 2 bases from V and 4 bases from J, leaving 7 bases between. CDR3 residues: CASSLNRPDTQYF. The CDR3 coding sequence is TGTGCCAGCAGCTTAAACCGACCAGATACGCAGTATTTT.

The chain couples TRBV5-1 to TRBJ2-5; no clear D. Germline assignment: CDR1 SGHRS and CDR2 YFSETQ. This CDR3 region has 13 residues. Trimming took off 5 bases at V and 1 base at J, with 9 bases between the two ends. The CDR3 region has the DNA TGCGCCAGCAGGAATGTGGGCCAAGAGACCCAGTACTTC. Amino acids: CASRNVGQETQYF.

This clonotype was observed many times. The chain uses TRBV2 and TRBJ2-3; no firm D call. V gave up 1 base and J gave up 2 bases, with 7 bases separating them. This CDR3 spans 14 amino acids. CDR1 and CDR2 from the germline V gene are SNHLY and FYNNEI. Here the CDR3 reads CASSEEILTDTQYF. CDR3 nucleotides: TGTGCCAGCAGTGAAGAGATTCTCACAGATACGCAGTATTTT.

The chain joins TRBV6-2 or TRBV6-3 to TRBJ2-1; D might be TRBD1 (6 bases). Germline CDR1 and CDR2: MNHEY and SVGEGT. CDR3 length: 14 amino acids. V shed 6 bases and J shed 2 bases, with 11 bases lying between them. CDR3 nucleotides: TGTGCCAGCAGAGATGGGACAACCTACAATGAGCAGTTCTTC. This sequence encodes CASRDGTTYNEQFF.

Only a few counts were recorded for this clonotype. The gene calls are TRBV20-1 and TRBJ1-4; 8 positions agree with TRBD1. V was clipped by 3 bases and J by 7 bases; unmatched bases: 7. The germline CDR1 and CDR2 sequences are DFQATT and SNEGSKA (reference sequence). The CDR3 is 14 residues long. In DNA, the CDR3 is TGCAGTGCTAGCGTCGACAGGGGCGCTGAAAAACTGTTTTTT. Its protein is CSASVDRGAEKLFF.

This clonotype came up a few times. The CDR3 region has the DNA TGTGCCAGCAGAGTAGGCCAAGAGACCCAGTACTTC. Translating gives CASRVGQETQYF. This chain links TRBV2 with TRBJ2-5; D remains unclear. The CDR3 loop spans 12 amino acids. The germline gives CDR1 SNHLY, CDR2 FYNNEI. Trimming removed 6 bases from V and 1 base from J, with 6 bases in between.

This clonotype was seen only a few times. The chain uses TRBV5-1 and TRBJ2-7, with D perhaps TRBD2 (6 bases). The germline V gene encodes CDR1 SGHRS and CDR2 YFSETQ. Trimming stripped 1 base from V and 3 bases from J, with 14 bases between. The CDR3 runs to 15 residues. The CDR3 DNA reads as TGCGCCAGCAGCTTGTTTGGCGGGGAGGACTACGAGCAGTACTTC. Protein: CASSLFGGEDYEQYF.

This clonotype was observed a few times. The chain combines TRBV12-3 or TRBV12-4 with TRBJ2-3; D not resolved. V lost 1 base to trimming and J lost 1 base, with 12 bases between them. The CDR3 spans 16 residues. The CDR3 is CASSLGQYRGTDTQYF. CDR3 bases: TGTGCCAGCAGTTTAGGTCAATATCGTGGCACAGATACGCAGTATTTT.